Following are 24 T cell receptor beta chains from one sample sequenced in a study of molecular identifiers for immune sequencing clone quantification. TCRdb re-called the PCR reads with MiXCR, one entry per CDR3 protein. The top ten clones hold 0.78% of a sample with about 86,000 distinct CDR3 sequences, around a quarter of them seen once. Source material: naive CD8+ T cells from blood, with Jurkat cell RNA spiked in. The sample's subset: FACS-sorted CD8+CD4-CCR7+CD45RA+ naive T cells. These receptors all stem from a human donor in good health. Some libraries in this study had Jurkat cell RNA spiked in.

There are many counts of this clonotype. The rearrangement links TRBV4-1 to TRBJ2-3; D uncertain. Germline values: CDR1 MGHRA, CDR2 YSYEKL. V was pared by 1 base and J by 4 bases, with 9 bases between. CDR3 length: 14 amino acids. CDR3 region: CASSQGYLADTQYF. As DNA, the CDR3 is TGCGCCAGCAGCCAAGGCTATCTCGCAGATACGCAGTATTTT.

This clonotype was counted many times. The chain employs TRBV5-4 and TRBJ2-3; 10 bases agree with TRBD2. This CDR3 is built from 15 residues. The V and J ends lost 2 bases and 4 bases, in that order; junction bases with no gene match: 4. In germline, CDR1 is SGHNT, CDR2 YYREEE (reference sequence). CDR3 amino acids: CASSFSSGGADTQYF. The DNA of the CDR3 is TGTGCCAGCAGCTTCTCTAGCGGGGGCGCAGATACGCAGTATTTT.

This clonotype was seen many times. This chain links TRBV12-3 or TRBV12-4 with TRBJ2-3, with a possible D match to TRBD2 (7 bases). The V gene lost 3 bases and the J gene lost 4 bases, with 11 bases spanning the gap. The CDR3 has 14 residues. This CDR3 is CASSLGGRADTQYF. The CDR3, as DNA: TGTGCCAGCAGTTTGGGGGGGCGGGCAGATACGCAGTATTTT.

On this clonotype: A much bigger clone sits one base away, suggesting this may be a read error. V gene TRBV29-1 combines with J gene TRBJ2-2, with a possible D match to TRBD1 (6 bases). V was trimmed by 7 bases and J by 5 bases, leaving 11 bases between them. The germline CDR1 and CDR2 sequences are SQVTM and ANQGSEA. The CDR3 totals 12 residues. CDR3 DNA sequence: TGCAGCGGTAAAACAGGGACCGGGGAGCTGTTTTTT. Translating it yields CSGKTGTGELFF.

The sample holds a few counts of this clonotype. The chain joins TRBV7-9 to TRBJ1-1; D is possibly TRBD1 (6 bases). Germline CDR1 and CDR2: SEHNR and FQNEAQ (reference sequence). Trimming removed 10 bases from V and 5 bases from J, with 14 bases in between. The CDR3 loop spans 12 amino acids. The CDR3 is CATQGMRTEAFF. CDR3 sequence (DNA): TGTGCCACCCAGGGGATGCGGACTGAAGCTTTCTTT.

This clonotype has at least ten counts. V gene TRBV3-1 combines with J gene TRBJ2-3; the match to TRBD1 covers 7 bases. The CDR3 contains 17 residues. J gave up 0 bases and V 5 bases, and 11 bases lay outside the gene matches. Germline-derived CDR1 and CDR2 are LGHDT and YNNKEL (reference sequence). The CDR3 DNA follows: TGTGCCAGCAGCTCCCTCTTGACAGGGCTCAGCACAGATACGCAGTATTTT. Translating it yields CASSSLLTGLSTDTQYF.

This chain joins TRBV19 and TRBJ2-1; 8 bases align to TRBD2. Germline values: CDR1 LNHDA, CDR2 SQIVND (reference sequence). This CDR3 comprises 16 residues. Trimming cost V 7 bases and J 1 base; bases outside gene matches: 9. CDR3 sequence: CASKLSGSQSYNEQFF. The CDR3 DNA follows: TGTGCCAGTAAGTTGAGCGGGAGTCAGTCCTACAATGAGCAGTTCTTC. The full variable domain, rest sourced from reference TRBV19 and TRBJ2-1, is DGGITQSPKYLFRKEGQNVTLSCEQNLNHDAMYWYRQDPGQGLRLIYYSQIVNDFQKGDIAEGYSVSREKKESFPLTVTSAQKNPTAFYLCASKLSGSQSYNEQFFGPGTRLTVL.

The V and J genes are TRBV5-6 and TRBJ2-5, with D possibly called TRBD1 or TRBD2 (6 bases each). The CDR3 is made up of 16 amino acids. The V gene lost 0 bases and the J gene lost 4 bases, with 16 bases spanning the gap. From germline, CDR1 is SGHDT and CDR2 YYEEEE. This chain's CDR3 is CASSLEGGLNRETQYF. In DNA, the CDR3 is TGTGCCAGCAGCTTGGAAGGGGGGCTTAACCGAGAGACCCAGTACTTC.

V and J are TRBV10-2 and TRBJ2-7, with D unresolved. V was shortened by 3 bases and J by 5 bases, with 11 bases between the two germline ends. In germline, CDR1 is WSHSY, CDR2 SAAADI. The CDR3 has 13 amino acids. CDR3: CASSDSDVNEQYF. Here the CDR3 DNA reads TGCGCCAGCAGTGACTCGGACGTGAACGAGCAGTACTTC.

This chain links TRBV24-1 with TRBJ1-5, with a tentative D call TRBD1 (5 bases). Trimming cost V 7 bases and J 3 bases, with 15 bases left between them. Germline values: CDR1 KGHDR, CDR2 SFDVKD. This CDR3 is built from 15 residues. The CDR3 sequence is CATRPTVANNQPQHF. The CDR3, as DNA: TGTGCCACCAGGCCGACAGTAGCGAACAATCAGCCCCAGCATTTT.

The table lists this clonotype with many counts. The chain recombines TRBV29-1 with TRBJ2-2, with D hard to call. The CDR3 is made up of 13 amino acids. Germline values: CDR1 SQVTM, CDR2 ANQGSEA. Trimming removed 7 bases at V and 2 bases at J, with 11 bases between. CDR3 amino acids: CSAIDGNTGELFF. DNA for the CDR3: TGCAGCGCCATTGACGGAAACACCGGGGAGCTGTTTTTT.

This clonotype was seen at least ten times. CDR3 DNA: TGTGCCAGCAGCTTAGCGCTTCTTGCGGGGCGCATTTCGGATACGCAGTATTTT. Translating gives CASSLALLAGRISDTQYF. This rearrangement joins TRBV7-2 to TRBJ2-3; a possible D gene is TRBD2 (6 bases). CDR1 is SGHTA, CDR2 FQGNSA, per germline. This CDR3 contains 18 residues. V lost 0 bases, J lost 6 bases, and 22 bases lay in between.

This clonotype occurred many times. This chain links TRBV27 with TRBJ2-7; D is undetermined. The CDR3 length is 13 residues. Germline CDR1 and CDR2: MNHEY and SMNVEV (reference sequence). V lost 5 bases and J lost 4, with 12 bases in between. CDR3 sequence: CASSPRAGYEQYF. In DNA form, the CDR3 reads TGTGCCAGCAGTCCCCGGGCCGGATACGAGCAGTACTTC.

This clonotype was seen only a few times. The rearrangement joins TRBV19 to TRBJ1-1; D unclear. V was trimmed by 7 bases and J by 0 bases, leaving 15 bases between them. CDR1 and CDR2 (germline): LNHDA, SQIVND (reference sequence). The CDR3 extends over 15 amino acids. The CDR3 DNA follows: TGTGCCAGTACCTCGGGCAGGCTCATGAACACTGAAGCTTTCTTT. It is translated as CASTSGRLMNTEAFF.

J is TRBJ2-7 and V is TRBV5-4, with D tentatively TRBD2 (7 bases). The CDR3 totals 15 residues. V was trimmed by 1 base and J by 4 bases, leaving 15 bases between them. Germline V gene sequence: CDR1 SGHNT, CDR2 YYREEE (reference sequence). CDR3 sequence: CASSLLPGGQYEQYF. The CDR3 DNA is TGTGCCAGCAGCTTGCTCCCGGGGGGACAATACGAGCAGTACTTC.

This clonotype was seen a handful of times. The chain joins TRBV25-1 to TRBJ2-7; possibly TRBD2 for D (6 bases). V dropped 2 bases and J dropped 5 bases, with 10 bases sitting between them. The CDR3 covers 13 residues. Germline V gene sequence: CDR1 MGHDK, CDR2 SYGVNS. The CDR3 DNA reads as TGTGCCAGCAGTGAAGCAGGGAGGAACGAGCAGTACTTC. Translated, it gives CASSEAGRNEQYF.

This clonotype showed up many times. The CDR3 spells CASSQDRFGAANYGYTF. DNA for the CDR3: TGTGCCAGCAGCCAAGATCGATTTGGGGCCGCTAACTATGGCTACACCTTC. V is TRBV4-2 and J is TRBJ1-2; possibly TRBD1 for D (5 bases). Trimming removed 0 bases at V and 0 bases at J, with 14 bases between. Germline CDR1 LGHNA, CDR2 YNFKEQ. This CDR3 spans 17 amino acids.

This clonotype showed up many times. V gene TRBV20-1 combines with J gene TRBJ2-7, with D perhaps matching TRBD2 (5 bases). Germline values: CDR1 DFQATT, CDR2 SNEGSKA (reference sequence). This CDR3 has 13 residues. V gave up 4 bases and J gave up 0 bases, with 10 bases separating them. The CDR3 DNA is TGCAGTGCTAAGGGCGGGCACTCCTACGAGCAGTACTTC. Translated: CSAKGGHSYEQYF.

This clonotype was picked up many times. The rearrangement links TRBV6-6 to TRBJ2-3; a possible D gene is TRBD1 (6 bases). Germline lookup yields CDR1 MNHNY and CDR2 SVGAGI (reference sequence). V lost 2 bases and J lost 0, with 15 bases in between. The CDR3 sequence is 17 residues long. DNA of the CDR3: TGTGCCAGCAGTTACCTATTATCAGGGGTTAGCACAGATACGCAGTATTTT. Residues: CASSYLLSGVSTDTQYF.

This clonotype was found a few times. This rearrangement joins TRBV24-1 to TRBJ2-1; D uncertain. The germline gives CDR1 KGHDR, CDR2 SFDVKD. Trimming left V 5 bases short and J 3 bases short, with 13 bases between. This CDR3 is 15 amino acids long. CDR3 loop: CATSGVTEDYNEQFF. The CDR3 DNA reads TGTGCCACCAGTGGCGTGACTGAGGACTACAATGAGCAGTTCTTC.

V is TRBV6-6 and J is TRBJ2-1; 8 nucleotides agree with TRBD2. Germline CDR1 is MNHNY and CDR2 is SVGAGI (reference sequence). The CDR3 runs to 17 residues. V lost 6 bases and J lost 4; bases outside the gene matches: 14. The CDR3 reads CASSPGLVDRIYNEQFF. The CDR3 DNA follows: TGTGCCAGCAGCCCGGGACTAGTTGACCGTATTTACAATGAGCAGTTCTTC.

This clonotype has only a few counts. The chain carries TRBV7-6 and TRBJ2-1, with D possibly being TRBD1 or TRBD2 (5 bases each). Trimming took 5 bases from V and 2 from J, leaving 13 bases between them. This CDR3 has 15 amino acids. Germline V gives CDR1 SGHVS, CDR2 FNYEAQ. This CDR3 is CASSPRDGTYNEQFF. The CDR3 nucleotides are TGTGCCAGCAGCCCACGGGACGGCACCTACAATGAGCAGTTCTTC.

The rearrangement uses TRBV27 and TRBJ1-1; D unresolved. CDR3 length: 13 residues. Trimming took off 3 bases at V and 2 bases at J, with 7 bases between the two ends. Germline lookup yields CDR1 MNHEY and CDR2 SMNVEV (reference sequence). CDR3 sequence: CASSLGSNTEAFF. CDR3 DNA: TGTGCCAGCAGTTTGGGGAGTAACACTGAAGCTTTCTTT.

In this sample, this clonotype turned up a few times. This chain joins TRBV25-1 and TRBJ1-5; D possibly corresponds to TRBD1 (5 bases). The V gene lost 1 base and the J gene lost 5 bases, with 21 bases spanning the gap. From germline, CDR1 is MGHDK and CDR2 SYGVNS. The CDR3 runs to 18 residues. This chain's CDR3 is CASSEFSPGTFSHQPQHF. The CDR3 DNA reads TGTGCCAGCAGTGAATTTAGCCCCGGGACCTTTTCCCATCAGCCCCAGCATTTT.